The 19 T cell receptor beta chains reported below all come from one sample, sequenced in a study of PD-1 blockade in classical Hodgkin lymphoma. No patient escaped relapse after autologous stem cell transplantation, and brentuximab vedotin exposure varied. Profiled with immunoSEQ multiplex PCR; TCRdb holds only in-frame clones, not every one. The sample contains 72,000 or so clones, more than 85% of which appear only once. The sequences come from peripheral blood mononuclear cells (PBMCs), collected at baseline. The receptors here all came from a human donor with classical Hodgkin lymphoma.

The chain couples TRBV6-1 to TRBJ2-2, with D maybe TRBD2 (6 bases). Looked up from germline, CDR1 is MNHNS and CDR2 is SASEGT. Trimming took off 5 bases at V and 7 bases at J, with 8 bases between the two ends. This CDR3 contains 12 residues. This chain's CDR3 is CASSYSGGELFF. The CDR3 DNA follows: TGTGCCAGCAGTTATAGCGGCGGGGAGCTGTTTTTT.

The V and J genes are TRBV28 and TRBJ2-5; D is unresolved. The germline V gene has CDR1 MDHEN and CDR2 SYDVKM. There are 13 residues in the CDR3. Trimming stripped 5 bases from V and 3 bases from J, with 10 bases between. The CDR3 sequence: CASSSRPEETQYF. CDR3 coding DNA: TGTGCCAGCAGTAGCAGACCTGAAGAGACCCAGTACTTC.

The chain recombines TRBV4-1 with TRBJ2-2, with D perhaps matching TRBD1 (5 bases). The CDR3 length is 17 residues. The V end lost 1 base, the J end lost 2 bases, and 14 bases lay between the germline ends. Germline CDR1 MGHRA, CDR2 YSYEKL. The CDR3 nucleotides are TGCGCCAGCAGCCAAGTGGATATGGGGCTTAACACCGGGGAGCTGTTTTTT. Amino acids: CASSQVDMGLNTGELFF.

The CDR3 spells CASSHPGTGVSYEQYF. In DNA, the CDR3 is TGTGCCAGCAGCCACCCCGGGACAGGGGTCTCCTACGAGCAGTACTTC. This chain uses TRBV7-8 with TRBJ2-7; 10 bases are shared with TRBD1. The germline V gene encodes CDR1 SGHVS and CDR2 FQNEAQ. Losses at the gene ends were 5 bases for V and 0 bases for J; bases not matched to a gene: 7. This CDR3 comprises 16 residues.

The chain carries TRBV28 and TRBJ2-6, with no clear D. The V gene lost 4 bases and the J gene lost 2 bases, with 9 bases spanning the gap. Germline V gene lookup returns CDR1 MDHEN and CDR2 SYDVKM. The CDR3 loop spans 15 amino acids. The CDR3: CASSYPLTGANVLTF. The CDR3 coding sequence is TGTGCCAGCAGTTATCCGCTAACTGGGGCCAACGTCCTGACTTTC.

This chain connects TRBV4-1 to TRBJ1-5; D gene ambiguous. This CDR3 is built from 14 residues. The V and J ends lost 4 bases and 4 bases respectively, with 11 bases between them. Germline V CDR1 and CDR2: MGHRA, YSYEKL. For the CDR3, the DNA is TGCGCCAGCAGCCCAGTGACGCCTAATCAGCCCCAGCATTTT. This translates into CASSPVTPNQPQHF.

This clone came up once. CDR3 sequence reads: CASSEFRGSVSGANVLTF. CDR3 nucleotide sequence: TGTGCCAGCAGTGAGTTTAGGGGCTCAGTCTCTGGGGCCAACGTCCTGACTTTC. The V and J genes are TRBV2 and TRBJ2-6, with D tentatively TRBD1 (5 bases). Trimming took 3 bases from V and 0 from J, leaving 15 bases between them. The CDR3 is 18 residues long. Germline lookup yields CDR1 SNHLY and CDR2 FYNNEI.

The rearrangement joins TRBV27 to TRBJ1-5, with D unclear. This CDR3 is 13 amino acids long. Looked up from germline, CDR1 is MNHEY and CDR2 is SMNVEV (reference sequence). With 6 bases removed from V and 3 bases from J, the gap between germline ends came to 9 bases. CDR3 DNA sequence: TGTGCCAGCAGCGAGCAGTTCAATCAGCCCCAGCATTTT. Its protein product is CASSEQFNQPQHF.

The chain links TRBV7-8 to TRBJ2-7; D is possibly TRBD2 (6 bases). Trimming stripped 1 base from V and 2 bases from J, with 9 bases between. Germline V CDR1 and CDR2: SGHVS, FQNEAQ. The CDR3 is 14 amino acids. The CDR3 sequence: CASSLVGGTYEQYF. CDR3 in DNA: TGTGCCAGCAGCTTAGTGGGGGGAACCTACGAGCAGTACTTC.

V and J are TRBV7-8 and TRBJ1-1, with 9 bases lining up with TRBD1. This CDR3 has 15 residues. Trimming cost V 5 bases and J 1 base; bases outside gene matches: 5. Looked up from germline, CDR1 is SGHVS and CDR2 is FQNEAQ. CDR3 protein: CASSSLDRGNTEAFF. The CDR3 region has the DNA TGTGCCAGCAGCAGCCTGGACAGGGGGAACACTGAAGCTTTCTTT.

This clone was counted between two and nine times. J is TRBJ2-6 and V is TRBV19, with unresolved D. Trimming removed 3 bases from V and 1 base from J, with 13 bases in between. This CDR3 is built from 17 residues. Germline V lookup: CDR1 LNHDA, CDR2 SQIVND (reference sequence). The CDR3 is CASSIGYTASGANVLTF. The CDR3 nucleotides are TGTGCCAGTAGTATTGGGTATACAGCGTCTGGGGCCAACGTCCTGACTTTC.

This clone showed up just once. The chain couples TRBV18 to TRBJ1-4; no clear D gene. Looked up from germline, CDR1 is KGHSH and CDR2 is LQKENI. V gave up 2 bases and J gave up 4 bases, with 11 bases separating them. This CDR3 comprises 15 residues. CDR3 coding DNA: TGTGCCAGCTCACCAGGGCGGACGGTTAATGAAAAACTGTTTTTT. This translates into CASSPGRTVNEKLFF.

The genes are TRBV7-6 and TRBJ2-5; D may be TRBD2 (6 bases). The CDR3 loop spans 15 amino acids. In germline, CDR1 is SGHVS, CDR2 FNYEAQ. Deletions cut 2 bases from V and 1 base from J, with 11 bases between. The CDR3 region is CASSLNLASQETQYF. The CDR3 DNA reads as TGTGCCAGCAGCTTAAACCTAGCGTCCCAAGAGACCCAGTACTTC.

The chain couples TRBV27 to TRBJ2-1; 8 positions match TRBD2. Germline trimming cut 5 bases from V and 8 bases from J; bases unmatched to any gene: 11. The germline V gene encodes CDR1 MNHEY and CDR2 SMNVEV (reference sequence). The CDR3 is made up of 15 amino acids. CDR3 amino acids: CASSPLLSGSHEQFF. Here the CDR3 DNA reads TGTGCCAGCAGTCCTTTGTTAAGCGGGAGTCATGAGCAGTTCTTC.

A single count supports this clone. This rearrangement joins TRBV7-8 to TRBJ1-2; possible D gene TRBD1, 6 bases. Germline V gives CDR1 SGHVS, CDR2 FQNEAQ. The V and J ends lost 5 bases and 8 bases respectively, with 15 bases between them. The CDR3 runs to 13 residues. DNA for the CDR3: TGTGCCAGCAGCCCCGACAGGAACCAGGGCTACACCTTC. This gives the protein CASSPDRNQGYTF.

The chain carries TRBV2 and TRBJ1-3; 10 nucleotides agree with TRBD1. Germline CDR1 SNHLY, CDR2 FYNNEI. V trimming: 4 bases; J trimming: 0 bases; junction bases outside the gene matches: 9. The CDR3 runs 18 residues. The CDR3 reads CASSVDRGPVISGNTIYF. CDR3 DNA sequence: TGTGCCAGCAGTGTCGACAGGGGGCCTGTTATCTCTGGAAACACCATATATTTT.

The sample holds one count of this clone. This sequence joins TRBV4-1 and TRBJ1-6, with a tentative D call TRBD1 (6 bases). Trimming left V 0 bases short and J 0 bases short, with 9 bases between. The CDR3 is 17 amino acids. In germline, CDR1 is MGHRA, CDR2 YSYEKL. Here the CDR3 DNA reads TGCGCCAGCAGCCAAGATCAGGGGAGCTCCTATAATTCACCCCTCCACTTT. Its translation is CASSQDQGSSYNSPLHF.

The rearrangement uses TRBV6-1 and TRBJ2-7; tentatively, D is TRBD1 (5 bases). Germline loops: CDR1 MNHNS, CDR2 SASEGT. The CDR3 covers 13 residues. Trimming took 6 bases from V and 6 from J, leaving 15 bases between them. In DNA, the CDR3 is TGTGCCAGCAGAAGCCCCCCAGGGTTCGAGCAGTACTTC. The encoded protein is CASRSPPGFEQYF.

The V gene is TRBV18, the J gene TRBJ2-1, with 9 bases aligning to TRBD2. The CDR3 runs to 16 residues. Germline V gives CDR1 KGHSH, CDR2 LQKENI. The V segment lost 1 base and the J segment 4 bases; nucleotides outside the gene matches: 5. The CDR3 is CASSPQSGGLYNEQFF. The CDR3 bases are TGTGCCAGCTCACCACAGAGCGGGGGGTTGTACAATGAGCAGTTCTTC.